This TCR beta chain was captured by sequencing in a study of T cell responses to AZD1222 COVID-19 vaccine. In germline, CDR1 is SQVTM, CDR2 ANQGSEA. V lost 6 bases and J 5 bases, leaving 8 bases between the germline ends. This CDR3 comprises 11 residues. Clones were sequenced by immunoSEQ multiplex PCR, and TCRdb holds only the in-frame ones, with some missing. The table lists roughly 100,000 clones, around 90% of them singletons, with about 5% in the top ten. The chain is built from TRBV29-1 and TRBJ2-4; D is perhaps TRBD1 (6 bases). The source of this sequence is an adult in good health. Sequences were derived from peripheral blood, sampled on day 0 of AZD1222 vaccination. The CDR3 DNA follows: TGCAGCGTGTGGACAGAAAACATTCAGTACTTC. Its translation is CSVWTENIQYF.